Each of the 8 T cell receptor beta chains below was sequenced from the same sample in a study of shared clonotypes between healthy human individuals. Only in-frame clones appear in the TCRdb table, and some are missing; sequencing was by immunoSEQ multiplex PCR. Among hundreds of thousands of clones listed, approximately 73% were seen once. Sequenced: memory CD4+ T cells sorted from blood. Documented subset: CD45RA-negative fraction. The receptors derive from a woman between 25 and 40 years old in good health.

This clone was seen once. The rearrangement joins TRBV27 to TRBJ2-3; 8 nucleotides align to TRBD2. The CDR3 totals 15 residues. CDR1 is MNHEY and CDR2 is SMNVEV in the germline V gene (reference sequence). V was clipped by 11 bases and J by 5 bases; unmatched bases: 15. Written as DNA, the CDR3 is TGTGCCTCCGGGAGGTTTAGCGGGACAATAGATACGCAGTATTTT. Its translation is CASGRFSGTIDTQYF.

CDR3 nucleotide sequence: TGTGCCAGCAGCCCATATGCAGGGACACCATTGGTCGGAACTGAAGCTTTCTTT. It is translated as CASSPYAGTPLVGTEAFF. The rearrangement joins TRBV7-9 to TRBJ1-1; D is possibly TRBD1 (6 bases). The CDR3 has 18 amino acids. Deletions cut 5 bases from V and 5 bases from J, with 27 bases between. Germline-derived CDR1 and CDR2 are SEHNR and FQNEAQ (reference sequence).

J is TRBJ2-1 and V is TRBV7-9, with 7 bases identical to TRBD2. The CDR3 loop spans 14 amino acids. Germline values: CDR1 SEHNR, CDR2 FQNEAQ (reference sequence). The trim removed 5 bases at V and 2 bases at J, leaving 3 bases unmatched. The CDR3 DNA is TGTGCCAGCAGCCCCCGGGGGGCCTACAATGAGCAGTTCTTC. Amino acid sequence: CASSPRGAYNEQFF.

This chain joins TRBV14 and TRBJ1-4, with TRBD1 as a possible D gene (5 bases). This CDR3 is 16 amino acids long. V shed 0 bases and J shed 6 bases, with 14 bases lying between them. The germline V gene encodes CDR1 SGHDN and CDR2 FVKESK. The CDR3 protein is CASSQDRGSSHEKLFF. The CDR3 DNA reads TGTGCCAGCAGCCAAGATCGGGGCAGCTCGCATGAAAAACTGTTTTTT.

The genes are TRBV2 and TRBJ2-1, with 15 bases that match TRBD2. The CDR3 sequence is 17 residues long. Per germline, CDR1 SNHLY and CDR2 FYNNEI. V lost 2 bases and J lost 12; bases outside the gene matches: 11. In nucleotides, the CDR3 is TGTGCCAGCAGTGAATGGGGACTAGCGGGAGGCTCCGGGGGGCAGTTCTTC. This codes for CASSEWGLAGGSGGQFF.

This clone was detected only a few times. The same CDR3 is also encoded by other DNA sequences in this sample. This chain uses TRBV5-8 with TRBJ2-4; 7 bases are a match to TRBD2. This CDR3 has 17 amino acids. V was pared by 3 bases and J by 0 bases, with 9 bases of the junction left unmatched. Germline CDR1 reads SGHTS; CDR2 reads YDEGEE. The CDR3 DNA sequence: TGTGCCAGCAGCTCGCCCCGACTAGCCTTAGCCAAAAACATTCAGTACTTC. As protein: CASSSPRLALAKNIQYF.

The V gene is TRBV4-1, the J gene TRBJ2-5, with 12 nucleotides matching TRBD2. The V segment lost 1 base and the J segment 5 bases; nucleotides outside the gene matches: 8. CDR1 is MGHRA and CDR2 is YSYEKL in the germline V gene. This CDR3 is built from 17 residues. For the CDR3, the DNA is TGCGCCAGCAGCCAAGGACTAGCGGGAGCTACCGGTGAGACCCAGTACTTC. Its protein is CASSQGLAGATGETQYF.

This clone has a handful of counts. Possible read error: a much larger clone is one base away. Other DNA sequences in the same sample also yield this CDR3. The chain employs TRBV28 and TRBJ1-5, with D hard to call. This CDR3 is built from 12 residues. CDR1 MDHEN and CDR2 SYDVKM come from the germline V gene. Trimming shortened V by 7 bases and J by 0 bases, and 4 bases separated the two germline ends. CDR3 nucleotides: TGTGCCAGCACTTATAGCAATCAGCCCCAGCATTTT. Protein sequence: CASTYSNQPQHF.